These 3 T cell receptor beta chains originate from one sample sequenced in a study of blood T cell repertoires in COVID-19. The protocol was immunoSEQ multiplex PCR, while the TCRdb copy is restricted to in-frame clones and leaves out a portion. The table shows some 270,000 clones, with around 90% occurring only once. The sample taken for sequencing was peripheral blood. These receptors were taken from a man aged 50-59 years with acute or convalescent COVID-19.

This clone was detected only a few times. The rearrangement joins TRBV7-2 to TRBJ2-7; 8 positions agree with TRBD1. CDR3 length: 17 residues. Germline CDR1 reads SGHTA; CDR2 reads FQGNSA. Losses at the gene ends were 7 bases for V and 0 bases for J; bases not matched to a gene: 14. CDR3 protein: CASTAITTGGGSYEQYF. CDR3 DNA sequence: TGTGCCAGCACCGCCATAACAACAGGGGGTGGCTCCTACGAGCAGTACTTC.

This chain links TRBV4-2 with TRBJ2-4; 10 nucleotides line up with TRBD1. The CDR3 spans 16 residues. The ends lost 3 bases at V and 8 bases at J; junction bases unmatched: 10. CDR1 is LGHNA and CDR2 is YNFKEQ in the germline V gene. The CDR3 is CASSQDRDRGRDIQYF. CDR3 coding DNA: TGTGCCAGCAGCCAGGACCGGGACAGGGGTCGGGACATTCAGTACTTC.

The CDR3 DNA reads TGTGCCAGCAGTCGACTAGCGGGTCTACACGGGGAGCTGTTTTTT. Its translation is CASSRLAGLHGELFF. This rearrangement joins TRBV6-5 to TRBJ2-2; 10 bases are shared with TRBD2. From germline, CDR1 is MNHEY and CDR2 SVGAGI. V lost 5 bases, J lost 7 bases, and 7 bases stayed unmatched. There are 15 residues in the CDR3.